This is a list of T cell receptor beta chains from one sample in a study of blood T cell repertoires in COVID-19. TCRdb's table, derived via immunoSEQ multiplex PCR, lists solely in-frame clones and lacks some. The sample carries 250,000 or so clones, roughly 82% recorded once. The sequenced material came from peripheral blood. The origin of the receptors is a man aged 80 or over with acute or convalescent COVID-19. CDR3s leave out the opening cysteine and the closing phenylalanine or tryptophan. The order of the fields is J gene, D gene, CDR3 length, V gene, CDR3 protein. D genes are given only for firm matches.

j_gene: TRBJ1-1
d_gene: .
len: 11
v_gene: TRBV7-9
CDR3aa: ASSQRIATEAF

j_gene: TRBJ1-2
d_gene: TRBD1
len: 11
v_gene: TRBV28
CDR3aa: ASSLTGGYGYT

j_gene: TRBJ1-6
d_gene: TRBD1
len: 14
v_gene: TRBV4-2
CDR3aa: ASSRDRGSLGSPLH

j_gene: TRBJ2-5
d_gene: TRBD2
len: 11
v_gene: TRBV7-2
CDR3aa: ASSLWGGETQY

j_gene: TRBJ1-1
d_gene: TRBD1
len: 12
v_gene: TRBV29-1
CDR3aa: SVKGDSMNTEAF

j_gene: TRBJ2-5
d_gene: .
len: 13
v_gene: TRBV6-5
CDR3aa: ASSPLTGVGETQY

j_gene: TRBJ1-6
d_gene: TRBD1
len: 15
v_gene: TRBV25-1
CDR3aa: ASSRTSTGTINSPLH

j_gene: TRBJ2-3
d_gene: TRBD2
len: 12
v_gene: TRBV15
CDR3aa: ATSPGGGTDTQY

j_gene: TRBJ2-3
d_gene: .
len: 12
v_gene: TRBV2
CDR3aa: ASSDLRGTDTQY

j_gene: TRBJ1-6
d_gene: .
len: 15
v_gene: TRBV5-1
CDR3aa: ASSLIPRDSLNSPLH

j_gene: TRBJ1-1
d_gene: .
len: 12
v_gene: TRBV5-6
CDR3aa: ASSLGTRNTEAF

j_gene: TRBJ1-1
d_gene: TRBD1
len: 12
v_gene: TRBV27
CDR3aa: ASSMGQTNTEAF

j_gene: TRBJ2-5
d_gene: TRBD2
len: 12
v_gene: TRBV28
CDR3aa: ASSLVAGGETQY

j_gene: TRBJ1-5
d_gene: .
len: 14
v_gene: TRBV2
CDR3aa: ASSFQGLLSNQPQH

j_gene: TRBJ1-2
d_gene: .
len: 10
v_gene: TRBV27
CDR3aa: ASSNRFDGYT

j_gene: TRBJ2-7
d_gene: .
len: 12
v_gene: TRBV19
CDR3aa: ASSIGRSSYEQY

j_gene: TRBJ2-1
d_gene: .
len: 13
v_gene: TRBV4-1
CDR3aa: ASSQGTDPYNEQF

j_gene: TRBJ1-1
d_gene: .
len: 11
v_gene: TRBV11-3
CDR3aa: ASSRGMNTEAF

j_gene: TRBJ1-3
d_gene: .
len: 11
v_gene: TRBV3-1/TRBV3-2
CDR3aa: ASSQRQGNTIY

j_gene: TRBJ2-1
d_gene: TRBD2
len: 13
v_gene: TRBV29-1
CDR3aa: SVEKAGGNYNEQF

j_gene: TRBJ1-3
d_gene: .
len: 11
v_gene: TRBV12-3/TRBV12-4
CDR3aa: ASRPTAGNTIY

j_gene: TRBJ1-4
d_gene: .
len: 13
v_gene: TRBV5-4
CDR3aa: ASSTQKGTNEKLF

j_gene: TRBJ1-5
d_gene: .
len: 14
v_gene: TRBV5-6
CDR3aa: ASSSRITGSGQPQH

j_gene: TRBJ2-7
d_gene: .
len: 12
v_gene: TRBV14
CDR3aa: ASSPRQGLDEQY

j_gene: TRBJ2-3
d_gene: TRBD2
len: 13
v_gene: TRBV5-1
CDR3aa: ASSWTSGSTDTQY

j_gene: TRBJ1-3
d_gene: TRBD1
len: 15
v_gene: TRBV5-6
CDR3aa: ASSLARGRIIGNTIY

j_gene: TRBJ2-5
d_gene: TRBD2
len: 15
v_gene: TRBV7-2
CDR3aa: ASSLGISGGSQETQY